The clone carrying this T cell receptor (beta chain) was recorded a few times. Its cognate antigen is unknown. The V gene end was trimmed by 0 bases and the J gene end by 6 bases; junction bases not matched to a gene: 5. The CDR3 runs 16 residues. Germline CDR1 reads MGHRA; CDR2 reads YSYEKL. This entry comes from a study of identical twins. Overall study findings and caveats: The abundant beta clonotypes from cord blood had fewer insertions, and memory repertoires had none of this.

It was template switching that added a universal primer site, and there were unique molecular identifiers on the cDNA. From the 5' RACE reads, TCRdb called clonotypes with MiXCR, one entry per CDR3 protein. The table records about 530,000 distinct CDR3 sequences, about a fifth of them present only once. The same data also contributed to another study, on yellow fever vaccine responses in identical twins.

The chain couples TRBV4-1 to TRBJ2-2; TRBD2 matches at 9 bases. Input material: CD4+ T cells sorted from blood. The TCR originated in a woman younger than 35 in good health. The CDR3 DNA reads TGCGCCAGCAGCCAAGATCGCGCTAGCGGGGCCGGGGAGCTGTTTTTT. It is translated as CASSQDRASGAGELFF.